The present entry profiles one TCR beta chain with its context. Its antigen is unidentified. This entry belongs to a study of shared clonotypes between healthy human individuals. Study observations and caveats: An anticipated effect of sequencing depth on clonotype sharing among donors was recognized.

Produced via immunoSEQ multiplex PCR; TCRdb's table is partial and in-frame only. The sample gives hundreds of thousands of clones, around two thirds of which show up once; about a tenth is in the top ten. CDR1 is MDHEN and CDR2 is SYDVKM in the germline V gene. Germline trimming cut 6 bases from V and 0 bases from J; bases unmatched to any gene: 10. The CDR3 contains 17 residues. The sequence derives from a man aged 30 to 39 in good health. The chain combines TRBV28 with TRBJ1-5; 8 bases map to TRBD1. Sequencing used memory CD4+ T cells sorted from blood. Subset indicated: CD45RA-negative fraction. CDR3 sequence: CASSPDRGGYSNQPQHF. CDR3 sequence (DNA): TGTGCCAGCAGCCCCGACAGGGGAGGCTATAGCAATCAGCCCCAGCATTTT.